This T cell receptor (beta chain) was recorded in a study of blood T cell repertoires in COVID-19. The overall study: T cells, B-cell-depleted T cells, or PBMCs supplied cDNA or gDNA.

TCRdb keeps only in-frame clones here, not all; method: immunoSEQ multiplex PCR. The sample lists about 140,000 clones, 80% to 90% seen once, with over 8.5% in the top ten. This clone was seen only once. CDR3 size: 20 residues. Germline assignment: CDR1 MDHEN and CDR2 SYDVKM. The V and J ends lost 8 bases and 0 bases, in that order; junction bases with no gene match: 22. The receptor was derived from a woman in her forties or fifties with active or convalescent COVID-19. The V gene is TRBV28, the J gene TRBJ1-2; 9 positions agree with TRBD1. The sample comprised peripheral blood. The CDR3 coding sequence is TGTGCCAGCCACCAATCTCACCCCGGGACAGGGAGGAAAGCTAACTATGGCTACACCTTC. Translated: CASHQSHPGTGRKANYGYTF.